This T cell receptor (beta chain) is from a study of cytotoxic CD8 clonotypes in ibrutinib-treated CLL. Study information: By median about 69 months, 12 had progressed and roughly 15 stayed remitted; responses had been 2 complete and roughly 25 partial.

Libraries were prepared by immunoSEQ multiplex PCR; TCRdb keeps only in-frame clonotypes and omits some of them. Counted here are about 22,000 clones, around 84% occurring once; the ten biggest clones make up around 8.1%. Trimming shortened V by 1 base and J by 2 bases, and 7 bases separated the two germline ends. The CDR3 length is 14 residues. Per germline, CDR1 WNHNN and CDR2 SYGVQD (reference sequence). About 2 micrograms of genomic DNA, which was extracted from cryopreserved PBMCs, served as the material used for the TCR beta libraries. This receptor was identified in a human donor with chronic lymphocytic leukemia. The sample was PBMCs, taken before ibrutinib treatment. The chain uses TRBV10-1 and TRBJ2-3; D remains unclear. The CDR3: CASSEYSSTDTQYF. CDR3 DNA sequence: TGCGCCAGCAGTGAGTACAGCTCCACAGATACGCAGTATTTT.